These T cell receptor beta chains were read from a single sample in a study of T cells in Graves' hyperthyroidism and ophthalmopathy. TCRdb re-called the multiplex PCR reads through MiXCR, storing one row per CDR3 protein. The data hold about 420,000 distinct CDR3 sequences, with approximately 14% observed a single time. Specimen: blood. Receptor source: a woman younger than 35 with Graves' hyperthyroidism. CDR3s include the opening cysteine and the closing phenylalanine or tryptophan.

j_call	v_call	cdr3_aa
TRBJ1-1	TRBV20-1	CSARRLGVNTEAFF
TRBJ1-2	TRBV27	CASSFRREVGGYTF
TRBJ2-1	TRBV10-3	CATTSGGRVSYNEQFF
TRBJ1-5	TRBV29-1	CSVAEGGNQPQHF
TRBJ1-2	TRBV2	CASSEDIGYTF
TRBJ2-1	TRBV29-1	CSGGRAGNEQFF
TRBJ2-2	TRBV4-3	CASKNHWGELFF
TRBJ2-7	TRBV20-1	CSATASDPYEQYF
TRBJ1-5	TRBV27	CASSSGQPGSQPQHF
TRBJ1-1	TRBV2	CASSGPGGPNTEAFF
TRBJ2-1	TRBV15	CATSTPPRLSGSSNEQFF
TRBJ2-7	TRBV2	CASSGLAGVNSYEQYF
TRBJ1-3	TRBV29-1	CSVAHSSGNTIYF
TRBJ2-1	TRBV19	CASSIPGGDRNEQFF
TRBJ2-3	TRBV6-2/TRBV6-3	CASRRGGGGGSDTQYF
TRBJ2-3	TRBV5-8	CASSLELAGPTDTQYF
TRBJ1-2	TRBV12-3/TRBV12-4	CASSLGGAVVSYGYTF
TRBJ1-1	TRBV20-1	CSALGDTEAFF
TRBJ1-3	TRBV5-1	CASNQGDSGNTIYF
TRBJ1-1	TRBV29-1	CSALEVLNTEAFF
TRBJ2-5	TRBV5-1	CASSPGTGIRFMETQYF
TRBJ1-1	TRBV10-3	CAIRHTQVTDEAFF